This entry lists 28 T cell receptor beta chains sequenced from one sample in a study of cytomegalovirus exposure and HLA in healthy donors. Researchers ran the PCR with 60 Vbeta and 13 Jbeta primers. Sequencing was performed with immunoSEQ multiplex PCR; in TCRdb, only in-frame clones are kept and a portion is missing. This table holds 140,000 to 150,000 clones. Sequencing was performed on PBMCs. The receptors stem from a woman aged 45-60 years in good health and CMV-seronegative.

The CDR3 nucleotides read TGTGCCAGCAGCCCTTTAGGGGGCGAACACTCCTACGAGCAGTACTTC. Protein: CASSPLGGEHSYEQYF. The chain uses TRBV7-6 and TRBJ2-7, with TRBD1 identical over 7 bases. The V gene's germline CDR1 is SGHVS and CDR2 FNYEAQ. This CDR3 spans 16 amino acids. V gave up 5 bases and J gave up 0 bases; unmatched junction bases: 10.

The chain carries TRBV18 and TRBJ2-2; TRBD2 matches 8 bases. Germline CDR1 reads KGHSH; CDR2 reads LQKENI. This CDR3 region has 18 residues. V shed 1 base, J shed 1 base, and the junction held 8 bases outside the gene matches. CDR3 protein: CASSPLPAGALNTGELFF. The CDR3 bases are TGTGCCAGCTCACCACTTCCAGCGGGGGCCCTGAACACCGGGGAGCTGTTTTTT. The whole variable domain, remainder taken from reference TRBV18 and TRBJ2-2, is NAGVMQNPRHLVRRRGQEARLRCSPMKGHSHVYWYRQLPEEGLKFMVYLQKENIIDESGMPKERFSAEFPKEGPSILRIQQVVRGDSAAYFCASSPLPAGALNTGELFFGEGSRLTVL.

This sequence joins TRBV7-9 and TRBJ2-2; D may be TRBD1 (5 bases). CDR3 size: 15 residues. The V gene lost 4 bases and the J gene lost 6 bases, with 15 bases spanning the gap. Germline V gene sequence: CDR1 SEHNR, CDR2 FQNEAQ (reference sequence). CDR3 nucleotides: TGTGCCAGCAGCTCCGACAGTCGCCTAGCCGGGGAGCTGTTTTTT. Translation gives CASSSDSRLAGELFF.

The CDR3 nucleotides read TGTGCCAGCAGTGCGGTGAACACTGAAGCTTTCTTT. This codes for CASSAVNTEAFF. This chain connects TRBV28 to TRBJ1-1, with D hard to call. The CDR3 contains 12 residues. Per germline, CDR1 MDHEN and CDR2 SYDVKM. Trimming pared 5 bases from V and 0 bases from J, leaving 4 bases between.

The chain carries TRBV7-8 and TRBJ1-5; D remains unclear. Germline CDR1 and CDR2: SGHVS and FQNEAQ. This CDR3 region has 16 residues. V lost 5 bases to trimming and J lost 0 bases, with 14 bases between them. The CDR3 DNA reads as TGTGCCAGCAGCCCGGGTGGAGCCTTTAGCAATCAGCCCCAGCATTTT. Its protein product is CASSPGGAFSNQPQHF. The entire variable domain, with the rest obtained from reference TRBV7-8 and TRBJ1-5, is as follows: GAGVSQSPRYKVAKRGQDVALRCDPISGHVSLFWYQQALGQGPEFLTYFQNEAQLDKSGLPSDRFFAERPEGSVSTLKIQRTQQEDSAVYLCASSPGGAFSNQPQHFGDGTRLSIL.

The V call is TRBV18, the J call TRBJ2-3; weak D call: TRBD2 (5 bases). This CDR3 is built from 15 residues. In germline, CDR1 is KGHSH, CDR2 LQKENI. With 2 bases removed from V and 1 base from J, the gap between germline ends came to 10 bases. The CDR3 region has the DNA TGTGCCAGCTCACCAGAGGGAGAGGGCACAGATACGCAGTATTTT. This gives the protein CASSPEGEGTDTQYF.

The V and J genes are TRBV6-1 and TRBJ1-3; D gene unclear. Germline V lookup: CDR1 MNHNS, CDR2 SASEGT. Trimming took off 0 bases at V and 0 bases at J, with 12 bases between the two ends. The CDR3 covers 17 residues. In DNA, the CDR3 is TGTGCCAGCAGTGAAGCGTTGTACTCTCTCTCTGGAAACACCATATATTTT. Encoded protein: CASSEALYSLSGNTIYF.

In DNA form, the CDR3 reads TGTGCCAGCAGCTCACAGGGTTGGGGATACAATGAGCAGTTCTTC. As protein: CASSSQGWGYNEQFF. J is TRBJ2-1 and V is TRBV7-9; D possibly corresponds to TRBD1 (6 bases). Germline values: CDR1 SEHNR, CDR2 FQNEAQ (reference sequence). The CDR3 has 15 residues. The V gene lost 4 bases and the J gene lost 4 bases, with 14 bases spanning the gap.

The chain carries TRBV6-5 and TRBJ2-7; TRBD2 matches at 8 bases. The V gene end was trimmed by 5 bases and the J gene end by 4 bases; junction bases not matched to a gene: 7. The CDR3 has 14 amino acids. Germline V gene lookup returns CDR1 MNHEY and CDR2 SVGAGI. The CDR3 nucleotides read TGTGCCAGCAGTGGCATTAAGCGGGAGTACGAGCAGTACTTC. Amino acid sequence: CASSGIKREYEQYF.

The chain joins TRBV4-3 to TRBJ1-4; D uncertain. The CDR3 covers 14 residues. V was shortened by 0 bases and J by 7 bases, with 9 bases between the two germline ends. Germline loops: CDR1 LGHNA, CDR2 YSLEER. The CDR3 region has the DNA TGCGCCAGCAGCCAAGAAGCATATTTTGAAAAACTGTTTTTT. Translated: CASSQEAYFEKLFF.

The chain has TRBV27 and TRBJ2-1; D call uncertain. The V end lost 4 bases, the J end lost 15 bases, and 16 bases lay between the germline ends. The CDR3 has 12 amino acids. Germline CDR1 and CDR2: MNHEY and SMNVEV (reference sequence). CDR3 in DNA: TGTGCCAGCAGTTCATACGGTACCCCGGGGTTCTTC. As protein: CASSSYGTPGFF.

The chain is built from TRBV6-5 and TRBJ2-5; 7 nucleotides line up with TRBD1. The V segment lost 7 bases and the J segment 3 bases; nucleotides outside the gene matches: 8. In germline, CDR1 is MNHEY, CDR2 SVGAGI. The CDR3 loop spans 14 amino acids. CDR3 region: CASKGATIEETQYF. The DNA of the CDR3 is TGTGCCAGCAAGGGGGCGACGATTGAAGAGACCCAGTACTTC.

This chain joins TRBV19 and TRBJ2-2; a weak D match, TRBD1 (7 bases). Germline lookup yields CDR1 LNHDA and CDR2 SQIVND (reference sequence). Trimming cost V 4 bases and J 5 bases, with 11 bases left between them. The CDR3 contains 14 residues. Written as DNA, the CDR3 is TGTGCCAGTAGTACAGGGGGGAGGACCGGGGAGCTGTTTTTT. This sequence encodes CASSTGGRTGELFF.

The chain joins TRBV6-5 to TRBJ1-2; D uncertain. Trimming left V 5 bases short and J 3 bases short, with 10 bases between. From germline, CDR1 is MNHEY and CDR2 SVGAGI. This CDR3 comprises 13 residues. The CDR3 nucleotides are TGTGCCAGCAGTCCAACACCGTACTATGGCTACACCTTC. It specifies CASSPTPYYGYTF.

The chain is built from TRBV7-9 and TRBJ2-7; 11 nucleotides agree with TRBD2. This CDR3 has 16 residues. CDR1 and CDR2 from the germline V gene are SEHNR and FQNEAQ (reference sequence). V trimming: 3 bases; J trimming: 2 bases; junction bases outside the gene matches: 6. DNA for the CDR3: TGTGCCAGCAGCTTTGGGGTAGCGGGAGGGGCCTACGAGCAGTACTTC. As protein: CASSFGVAGGAYEQYF.

CDR3 protein: CSVGQGETLIGYTF. The CDR3 nucleotides are TGCAGCGTTGGACAGGGCGAAACTTTAATAGGCTACACCTTC. The J gene is TRBJ1-2, the V gene TRBV29-1, with 7 bases aligning to TRBD1. Germline CDR1 reads SQVTM; CDR2 reads ANQGSEA. Unmatched junction bases numbered 13, after V lost 4 bases and J lost 8 bases. There are 14 residues in the CDR3. Complete variable domain (other parts from reference TRBV29-1 and TRBJ1-2): SAVISQKPSRDICQRGTSLTIQCQVDSQVTMMFWYRQQPGQSLTLIATANQGSEATYESGFVIDKFPISRPNLTFSTLTVSNMSPEDSSIYLCSVGQGETLIGYTFGSGTRLTVV.

V gene TRBV9 combines with J gene TRBJ2-7; a weak D match, TRBD1 (5 bases). Germline V lookup: CDR1 SGDLS, CDR2 YYNGEE. The length of the CDR3 is 14 residues. The V and J ends lost 4 bases and 4 bases respectively, with 15 bases between them. The CDR3 region has the DNA TGTGCCAGCAGCCCCAGTCCAGGGTCGTACGAGCAGTACTTC. Translated, it gives CASSPSPGSYEQYF.

The rearrangement uses TRBV27 and TRBJ1-5; 11 bases agree with TRBD1. The CDR3 covers 16 residues. V gave up 5 bases and J gave up 3 bases; unmatched junction bases: 6. Germline CDR1 and CDR2: MNHEY and SMNVEV (reference sequence). CDR3 DNA: TGTGCCAGCAGTCAACGGACAGGGGGCCCCAATCAGCCCCAGCATTTT. It specifies CASSQRTGGPNQPQHF.

The chain links TRBV19 to TRBJ2-5, with D unclear. The V end was cut by 1 base, the J end by 5 bases, with 8 bases between. Germline V gene sequence: CDR1 LNHDA, CDR2 SQIVND (reference sequence). The CDR3 contains 13 residues. This CDR3 reads CASSIGWLETQYF. DNA of the CDR3: TGTGCCAGTAGTATAGGGTGGCTGGAGACCCAGTACTTC.

This sequence joins TRBV4-3 and TRBJ1-2; 10 nucleotides align to TRBD1. Germline assignment: CDR1 LGHNA and CDR2 YSLEER. The CDR3 covers 16 residues. The trim removed 1 base at V and 5 bases at J, leaving 7 bases unmatched. The CDR3 is CASSQGLGDRGYGYTF. CDR3 DNA: TGCGCCAGCAGCCAAGGCCTAGGGGACAGGGGATATGGCTACACCTTC.

The V gene is TRBV19, the J gene TRBJ2-1; 7 nucleotides align to TRBD2. This CDR3 region has 16 residues. The trim removed 6 bases at V and 4 bases at J, leaving 12 bases unmatched. Per the germline V gene, CDR1 is LNHDA and CDR2 is SQIVND (reference sequence). The CDR3 here is CASSEGELASYNEQFF. In DNA, the CDR3 is TGTGCCAGTAGCGAAGGCGAACTAGCGTCTTACAATGAGCAGTTCTTC.

The chain couples TRBV30 to TRBJ2-5, with D possibly TRBD2 on 7 matching bases. Germline CDR1 GTSNPN, CDR2 SVGIG (reference sequence). The CDR3 sequence is 13 residues long. Trimming pared 8 bases from V and 5 bases from J, leaving 18 bases between. The CDR3 region is CALGGGSGETQYF. In nucleotides, the CDR3 is TGTGCCCTGGGCGGGGGCAGCGGGGAGACCCAGTACTTC.

The rearrangement links TRBV7-2 to TRBJ1-1; no clear D. The CDR3 is 15 amino acids. Trimming took 0 bases from V and 4 from J, leaving 12 bases between them. CDR1 is SGHTA, CDR2 FQGNSA, per germline. The CDR3 bases are TGTGCCAGCAGCTTAGCGGCCTCGGGTGGCACTGAAGCTTTCTTT. Amino acids: CASSLAASGGTEAFF.

V gene TRBV28 combines with J gene TRBJ1-1, with TRBD1 matching over 9 bases. J lost 1 base, V lost 4 bases, and 1 base had no gene match. The CDR3 sequence is 14 residues long. CDR1 and CDR2 from the germline V gene are MDHEN and SYDVKM. The CDR3 loop is CASSSTGGNTEAFF. CDR3 DNA: TGTGCCAGCAGTTCGACAGGGGGGAACACTGAAGCTTTCTTT.

The chain employs TRBV15 and TRBJ1-5; weak D call: TRBD1 (5 bases). The CDR3 extends over 16 amino acids. Trimming pared 5 bases from V and 2 bases from J, leaving 16 bases between. Germline lookup yields CDR1 LNHNV and CDR2 YYDKDF (reference sequence). CDR3 region: CATSSRALGGNQPQHF. In nucleotides, the CDR3 is TGTGCCACCAGCTCCAGGGCCCTTGGGGGCAATCAGCCCCAGCATTTT.

V is TRBV18 and J is TRBJ1-4; tentatively, D is TRBD1 (5 bases). The CDR3 contains 17 residues. V shed 1 base and J shed 7 bases, with 19 bases lying between them. Germline CDR1 and CDR2: KGHSH and LQKENI. The CDR3 nucleotides read TGTGCCAGCTCACCACGGGCAGGGCGAAGTCGAGGTGAAAAACTGTTTTTT. Its protein product is CASSPRAGRSRGEKLFF.

V usage is TRBV6-1 and J usage is TRBJ2-7; the match to TRBD1 covers 12 bases. The CDR3 consists of 14 residues. V lost 7 bases to trimming and J lost 4 bases; unmatched junction nucleotides: 5. Germline-derived CDR1 and CDR2 are MNHNS and SASEGT. CDR3 nucleotide sequence: TGTGCCAGCAAACCGGGACAGGGGGCTTACGAGCAGTACTTC. Translation gives CASKPGQGAYEQYF.

This chain uses TRBV28 with TRBJ2-7; 12 positions match TRBD1. The CDR3 spans 15 residues. Germline V gene data show CDR1 as MDHEN and CDR2 as SYDVKM. V dropped 7 bases and J dropped 7; count of bases not matched to a gene: 11. The DNA of the CDR3 is TGTGCCAGCACGCCCCCGGGACAGGGGGCTAGTGAGCAGTACTTC. It translates to CASTPPGQGASEQYF.